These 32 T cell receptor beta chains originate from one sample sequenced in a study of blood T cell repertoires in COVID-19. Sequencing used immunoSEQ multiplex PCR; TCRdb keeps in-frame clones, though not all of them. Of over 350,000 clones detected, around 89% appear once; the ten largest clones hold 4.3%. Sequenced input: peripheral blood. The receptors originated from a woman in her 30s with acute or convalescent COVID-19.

The CDR3 spells CASSVRGSSYGYTF. Written as DNA, the CDR3 is TGTGCCAGCAGTGTCAGGGGGTCGAGCTATGGCTACACCTTC. V and J are TRBV2 and TRBJ1-2; 7 positions agree with TRBD1. Losses at the gene ends were 4 bases for V and 4 bases for J; bases not matched to a gene: 6. Germline V gene data show CDR1 as SNHLY and CDR2 as FYNNEI. This CDR3 spans 14 amino acids. Drawing the rest from reference TRBV2 and TRBJ1-2, the complete variable domain is EPEVTQTPSHQVTQMGQEVILRCVPISNHLYFYWYRQILGQKVEFLVSFYNNEISEKSEIFDDQFSVERPDGSNFTLKIRSTKLEDSAMYFCASSVRGSSYGYTFGSGTRLTVV.

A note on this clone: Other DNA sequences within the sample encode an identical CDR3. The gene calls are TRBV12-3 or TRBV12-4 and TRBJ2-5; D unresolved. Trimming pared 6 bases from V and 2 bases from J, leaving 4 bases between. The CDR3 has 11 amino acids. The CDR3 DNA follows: TGTGCCAGCAGCCTACAAGAGACCCAGTACTTC. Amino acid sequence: CASSLQETQYF.

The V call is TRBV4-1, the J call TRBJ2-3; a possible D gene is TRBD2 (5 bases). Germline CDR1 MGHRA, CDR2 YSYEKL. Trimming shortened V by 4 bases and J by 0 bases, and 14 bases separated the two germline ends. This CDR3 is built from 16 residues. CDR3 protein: CASSLRTGGSTDTQYF. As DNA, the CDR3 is TGCGCCAGCAGCCTCCGGACTGGCGGGAGCACAGATACGCAGTATTTT.

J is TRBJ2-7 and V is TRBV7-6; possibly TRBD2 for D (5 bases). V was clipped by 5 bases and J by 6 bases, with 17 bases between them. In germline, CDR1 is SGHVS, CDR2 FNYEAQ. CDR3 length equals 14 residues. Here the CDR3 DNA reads TGTGCCAGCAGCCAAACCGGGGAGACTGGCGAGCAGTACTTC. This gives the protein CASSQTGETGEQYF. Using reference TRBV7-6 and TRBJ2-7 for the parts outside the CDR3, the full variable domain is GAGVSQSPRYKVTKRGQDVALRCDPISGHVSLYWYRQALGQGPEFLTYFNYEAQQDKSGLPNDRFSAERPEGSISTLTIQRTEQRDSAMYRCASSQTGETGEQYFGPGTRLTVT.

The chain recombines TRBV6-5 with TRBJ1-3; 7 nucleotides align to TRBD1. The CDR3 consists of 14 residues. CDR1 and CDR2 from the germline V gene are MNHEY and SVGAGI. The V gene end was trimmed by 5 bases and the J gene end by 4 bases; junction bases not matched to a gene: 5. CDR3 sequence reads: CASSTGTVGNTIYF. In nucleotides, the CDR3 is TGTGCCAGCAGTACCGGGACAGTCGGAAACACCATATATTTT.

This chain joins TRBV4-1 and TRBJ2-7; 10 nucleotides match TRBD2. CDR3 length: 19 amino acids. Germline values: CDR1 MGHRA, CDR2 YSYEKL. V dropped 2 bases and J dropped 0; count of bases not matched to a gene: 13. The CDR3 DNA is TGCGCCAGCAGCCAATCTAAGCTAGCGGGGGCCAGTTACTCCTACGAGCAGTACTTC. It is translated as CASSQSKLAGASYSYEQYF.

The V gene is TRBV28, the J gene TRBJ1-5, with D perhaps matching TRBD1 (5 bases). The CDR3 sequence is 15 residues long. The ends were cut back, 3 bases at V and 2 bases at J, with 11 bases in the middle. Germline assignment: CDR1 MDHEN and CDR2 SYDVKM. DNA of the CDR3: TGTGCCAGCAGTTTTCAGGGTACGGGCAATCAGCCCCAGCATTTT. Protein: CASSFQGTGNQPQHF.

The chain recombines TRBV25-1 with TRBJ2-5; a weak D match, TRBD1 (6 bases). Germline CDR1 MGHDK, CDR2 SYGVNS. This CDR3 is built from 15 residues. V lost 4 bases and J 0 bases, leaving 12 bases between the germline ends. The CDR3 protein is CASSAQGRYQETQYF. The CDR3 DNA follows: TGTGCCAGCAGTGCCCAGGGGAGATACCAAGAGACCCAGTACTTC.

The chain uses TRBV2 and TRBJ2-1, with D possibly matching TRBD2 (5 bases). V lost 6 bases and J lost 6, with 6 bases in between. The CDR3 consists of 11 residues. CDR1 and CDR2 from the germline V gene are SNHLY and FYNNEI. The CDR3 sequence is CASSEGNEQFF. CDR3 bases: TGTGCCAGCAGCGAGGGCAATGAGCAGTTCTTC.

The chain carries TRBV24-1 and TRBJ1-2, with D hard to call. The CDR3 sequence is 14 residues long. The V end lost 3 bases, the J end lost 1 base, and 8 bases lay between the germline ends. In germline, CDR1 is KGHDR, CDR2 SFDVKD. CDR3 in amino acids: CATSDTVVNYGYTF. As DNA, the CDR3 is TGTGCCACCAGTGATACTGTGGTTAACTATGGCTACACCTTC.

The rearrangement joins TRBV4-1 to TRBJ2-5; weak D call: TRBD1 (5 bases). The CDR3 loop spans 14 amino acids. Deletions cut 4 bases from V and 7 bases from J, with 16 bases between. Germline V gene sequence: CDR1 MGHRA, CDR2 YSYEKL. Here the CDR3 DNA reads TGCGCCAGCAGCCGCGGACAACCAAGGGGGACCCAGTACTTC. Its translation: CASSRGQPRGTQYF.

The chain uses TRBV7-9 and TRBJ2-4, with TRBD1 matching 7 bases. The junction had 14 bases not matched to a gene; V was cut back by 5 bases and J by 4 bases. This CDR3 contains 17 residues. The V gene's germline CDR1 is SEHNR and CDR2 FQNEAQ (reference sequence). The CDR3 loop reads CASSPIGGDREKNIQYF. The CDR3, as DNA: TGTGCCAGCAGCCCCATTGGTGGGGACAGAGAGAAAAACATTCAGTACTTC.

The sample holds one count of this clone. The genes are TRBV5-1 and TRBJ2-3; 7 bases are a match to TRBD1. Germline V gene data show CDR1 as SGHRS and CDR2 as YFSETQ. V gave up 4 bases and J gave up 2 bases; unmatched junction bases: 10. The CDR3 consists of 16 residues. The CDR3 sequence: CASSPGEGGVTDTQYF. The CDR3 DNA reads TGCGCCAGCAGCCCAGGTGAAGGGGGCGTCACAGATACGCAGTATTTT.

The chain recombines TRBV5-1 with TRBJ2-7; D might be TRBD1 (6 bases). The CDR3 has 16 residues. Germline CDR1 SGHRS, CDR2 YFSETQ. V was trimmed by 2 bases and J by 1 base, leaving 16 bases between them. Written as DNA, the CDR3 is TGCGCCAGCAGCTTTCAGACAGGACCTATATCCTACGAGCAGTACTTC. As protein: CASSFQTGPISYEQYF.

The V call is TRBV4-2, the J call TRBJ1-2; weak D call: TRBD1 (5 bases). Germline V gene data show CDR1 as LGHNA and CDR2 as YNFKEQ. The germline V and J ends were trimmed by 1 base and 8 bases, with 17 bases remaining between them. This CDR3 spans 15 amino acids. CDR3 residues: CASSQAGQGLAGYTF. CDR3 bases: TGTGCCAGCAGCCAAGCAGGGCAGGGTCTAGCGGGCTACACCTTC.

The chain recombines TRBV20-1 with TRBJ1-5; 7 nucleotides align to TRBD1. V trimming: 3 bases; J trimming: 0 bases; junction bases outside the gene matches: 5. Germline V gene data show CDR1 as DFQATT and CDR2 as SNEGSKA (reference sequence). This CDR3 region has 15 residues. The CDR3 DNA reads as TGCAGTGCTAGTAGTCAGGGGGATAGCAATCAGCCCCAGCATTTT. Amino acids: CSASSQGDSNQPQHF.

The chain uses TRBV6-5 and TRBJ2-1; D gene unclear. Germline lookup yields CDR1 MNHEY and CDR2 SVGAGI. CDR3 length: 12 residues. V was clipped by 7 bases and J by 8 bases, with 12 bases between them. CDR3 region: CASTSTWDEQFF. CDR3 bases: TGTGCCAGCACCTCGACTTGGGATGAGCAGTTCTTC.

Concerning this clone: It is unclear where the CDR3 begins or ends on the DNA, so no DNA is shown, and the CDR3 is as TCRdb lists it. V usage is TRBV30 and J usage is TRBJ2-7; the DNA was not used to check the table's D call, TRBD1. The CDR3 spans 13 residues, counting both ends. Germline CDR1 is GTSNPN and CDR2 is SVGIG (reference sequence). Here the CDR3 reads CAWSPVAAGTRIF.

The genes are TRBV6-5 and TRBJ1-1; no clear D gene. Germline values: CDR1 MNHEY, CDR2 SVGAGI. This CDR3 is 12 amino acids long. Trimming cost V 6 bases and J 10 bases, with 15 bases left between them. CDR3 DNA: TGTGCCAGCAGCCGAACGGGGAAACGAGCTTTCTTT. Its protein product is CASSRTGKRAFF.

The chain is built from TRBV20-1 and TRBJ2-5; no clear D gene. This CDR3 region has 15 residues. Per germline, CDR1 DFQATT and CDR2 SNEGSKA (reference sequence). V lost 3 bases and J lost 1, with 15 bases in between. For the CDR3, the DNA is TGCAGTGCTAGTGGCGCCCCGGCTAGCCAAGAGACCCAGTACTTC. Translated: CSASGAPASQETQYF.

The CDR3 region has the DNA TGTGCCAGCGGTTCGTGGGCCCGCCTTAATGAAAAACTGTTTTTT. Amino acid sequence: CASGSWARLNEKLFF. The chain links TRBV21-1 to TRBJ1-4; no check of the table's D call, TRBD1, against the DNA was made. TRBV21-1 constitutes a pseudogene. This CDR3 is built from 15 residues.

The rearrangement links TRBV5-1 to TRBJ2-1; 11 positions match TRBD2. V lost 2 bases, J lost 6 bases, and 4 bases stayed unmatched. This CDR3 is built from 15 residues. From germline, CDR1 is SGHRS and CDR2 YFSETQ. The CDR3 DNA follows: TGCGCCAGCAGCTTCCGACTAGCGGGATTCAATGAGCAGTTCTTC. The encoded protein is CASSFRLAGFNEQFF.

The CDR3: CASSPQGPQSKAEAFF. The CDR3 DNA reads as TGTGCCAGCAGCCCCCAGGGGCCCCAGAGTAAGGCTGAAGCTTTCTTT. The chain links TRBV7-3 to TRBJ1-1, with D perhaps TRBD1 (6 bases). This CDR3 region has 16 residues. The V gene's germline CDR1 is SGHTA and CDR2 FQGTGA. V lost 5 bases and J lost 6, with 22 bases in between.

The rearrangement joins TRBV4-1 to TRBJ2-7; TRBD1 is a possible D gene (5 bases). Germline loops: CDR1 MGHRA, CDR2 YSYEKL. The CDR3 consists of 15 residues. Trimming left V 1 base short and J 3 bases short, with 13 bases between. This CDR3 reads CASSQAPDIFYEQYF. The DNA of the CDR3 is TGCGCCAGCAGCCAAGCTCCGGACATATTCTACGAGCAGTACTTC.

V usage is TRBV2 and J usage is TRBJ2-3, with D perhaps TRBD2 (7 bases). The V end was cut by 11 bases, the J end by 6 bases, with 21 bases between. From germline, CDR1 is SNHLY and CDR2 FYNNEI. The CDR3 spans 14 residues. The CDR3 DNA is TGTGCCTCTCGAGCCGACGGGGGGCGGGATACGCAGTATTTT. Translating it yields CASRADGGRDTQYF.

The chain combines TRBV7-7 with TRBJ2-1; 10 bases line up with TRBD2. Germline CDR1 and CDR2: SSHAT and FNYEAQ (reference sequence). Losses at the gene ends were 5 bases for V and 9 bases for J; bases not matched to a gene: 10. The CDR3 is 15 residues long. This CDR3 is CASSPLERGGAEQFF. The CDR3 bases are TGTGCCAGCAGCCCCTTGGAGCGGGGGGGCGCTGAGCAGTTCTTC.

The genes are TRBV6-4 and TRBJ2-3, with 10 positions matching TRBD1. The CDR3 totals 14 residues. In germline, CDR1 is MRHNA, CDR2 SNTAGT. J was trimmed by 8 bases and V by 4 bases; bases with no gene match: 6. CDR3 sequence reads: CASSADRGLGTQYF. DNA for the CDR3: TGTGCCAGCAGTGCGGACAGGGGGTTAGGTACGCAGTATTTT.

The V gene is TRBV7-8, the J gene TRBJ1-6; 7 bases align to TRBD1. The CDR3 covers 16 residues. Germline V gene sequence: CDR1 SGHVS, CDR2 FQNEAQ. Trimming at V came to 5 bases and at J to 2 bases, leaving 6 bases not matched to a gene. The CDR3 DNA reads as TGTGCCAGCAGCCCGAGGGACAGAACCTATAATTCACCCCTCCACTTT. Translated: CASSPRDRTYNSPLHF. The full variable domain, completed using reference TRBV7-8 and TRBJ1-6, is GAGVSQSPRYKVAKRGQDVALRCDPISGHVSLFWYQQALGQGPEFLTYFQNEAQLDKSGLPSDRFFAERPEGSVSTLKIQRTQQEDSAVYLCASSPRDRTYNSPLHFGNGTRLTVT.

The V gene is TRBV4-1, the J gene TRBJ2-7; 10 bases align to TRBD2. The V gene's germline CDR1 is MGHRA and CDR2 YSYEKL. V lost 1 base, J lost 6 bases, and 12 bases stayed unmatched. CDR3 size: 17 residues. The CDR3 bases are TGCGCCAGCAGCCAAGGGTTGGTCCAGCGGGGGGGCGTCGAGCAGTACTTC. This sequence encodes CASSQGLVQRGGVEQYF.

CDR3: CASSPSYTGELFF. In DNA form, the CDR3 reads TGTGCCAGCAGCCCCAGTTACACCGGGGAGCTGTTTTTT. V is TRBV9 and J is TRBJ2-2, with D unclear. V was clipped by 4 bases and J by 3 bases, with 7 bases between them. Germline-derived CDR1 and CDR2 are SGDLS and YYNGEE. This CDR3 spans 13 amino acids.

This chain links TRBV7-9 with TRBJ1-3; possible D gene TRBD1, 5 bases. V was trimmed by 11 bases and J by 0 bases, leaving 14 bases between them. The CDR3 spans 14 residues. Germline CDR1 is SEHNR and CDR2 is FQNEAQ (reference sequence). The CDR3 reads CAGRGLNSGNTIYF. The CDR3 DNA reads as TGTGCCGGGCGGGGACTAAACTCTGGAAACACCATATATTTT.

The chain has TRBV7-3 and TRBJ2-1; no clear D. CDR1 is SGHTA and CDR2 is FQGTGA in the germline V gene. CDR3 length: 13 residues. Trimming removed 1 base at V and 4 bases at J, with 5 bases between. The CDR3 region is CASSLSLYNEQFF. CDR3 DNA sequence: TGTGCCAGCAGCTTAAGTCTTTACAATGAGCAGTTCTTC. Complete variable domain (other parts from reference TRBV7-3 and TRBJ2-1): GAGVSQTPSNKVTEKGKYVELRCDPISGHTALYWYRQSLGQGPEFLIYFQGTGAADDSGLPNDRFFAVRPEGSVSTLKIQRTERGDSAVYLCASSLSLYNEQFFGPGTRLTVL.